The clone carrying this T cell receptor beta chain was recorded only once. With 60 Vbeta and 13 Jbeta primers, the PCR was carried out. The repertoire was sequenced with immunoSEQ multiplex PCR; TCRdb's copy has only in-frame clones and lacks some. The sample has approximately 220,000 clones; over 60% are singletons. V lost 2 bases, J lost 6 bases, and 1 base stayed unmatched. The CDR3 contains 13 residues. The germline V gene encodes CDR1 SEHNR and CDR2 FQNEAQ (reference sequence). These data originate in a study of cytomegalovirus exposure and HLA in healthy donors. The chain joins TRBV7-9 to TRBJ1-2; 9 positions match TRBD1. The sequence was collected from a man between 18 and 29 years old in good health and CMV-seronegative. The sequenced material came from PBMCs. CDR3 nucleotides: TGTGCCAGCAGCTTAAGGGACAGGGATGGCTACACCTTC. This codes for CASSLRDRDGYTF.